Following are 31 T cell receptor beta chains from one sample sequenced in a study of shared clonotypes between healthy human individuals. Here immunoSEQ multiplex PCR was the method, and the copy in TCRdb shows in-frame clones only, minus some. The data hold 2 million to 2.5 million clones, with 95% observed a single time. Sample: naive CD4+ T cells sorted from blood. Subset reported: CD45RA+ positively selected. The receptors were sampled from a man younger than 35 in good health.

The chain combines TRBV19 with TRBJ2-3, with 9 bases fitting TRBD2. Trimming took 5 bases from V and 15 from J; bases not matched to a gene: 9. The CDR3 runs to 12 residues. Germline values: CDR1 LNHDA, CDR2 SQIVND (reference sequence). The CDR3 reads CASSASGTSFYF. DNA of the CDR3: TGTGCCAGTAGTGCGTCCGGGACTAGCTTTTATTTT.

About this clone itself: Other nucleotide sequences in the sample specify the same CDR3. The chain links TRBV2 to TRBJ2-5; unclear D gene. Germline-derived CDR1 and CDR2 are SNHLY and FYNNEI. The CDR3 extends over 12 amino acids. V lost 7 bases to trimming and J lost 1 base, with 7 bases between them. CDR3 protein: CASMRSQETQYF. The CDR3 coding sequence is TGTGCCAGCATGCGGTCCCAAGAGACCCAGTACTTC. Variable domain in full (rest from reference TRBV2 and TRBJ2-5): EPEVTQTPSHQVTQMGQEVILRCVPISNHLYFYWYRQILGQKVEFLVSFYNNEISEKSEIFDDQFSVERPDGSNFTLKIRSTKLEDSAMYFCASMRSQETQYFGPGTRLLVL.

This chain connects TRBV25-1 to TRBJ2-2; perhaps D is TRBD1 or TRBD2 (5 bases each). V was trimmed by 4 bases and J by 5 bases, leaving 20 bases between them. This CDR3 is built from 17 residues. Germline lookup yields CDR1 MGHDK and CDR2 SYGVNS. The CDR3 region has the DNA TGTGCCAGCAGTGCCTCCGGGACGGGGAGAAAAACCGGGGAGCTGTTTTTT. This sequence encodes CASSASGTGRKTGELFF.

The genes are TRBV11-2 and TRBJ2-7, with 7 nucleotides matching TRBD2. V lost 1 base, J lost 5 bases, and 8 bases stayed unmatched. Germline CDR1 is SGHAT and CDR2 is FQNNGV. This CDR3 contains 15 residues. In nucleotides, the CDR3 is TGTGCCAGCAGCTTAGGAGTCGTCGGGAGGAACGAGCAGTACTTC. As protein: CASSLGVVGRNEQYF.

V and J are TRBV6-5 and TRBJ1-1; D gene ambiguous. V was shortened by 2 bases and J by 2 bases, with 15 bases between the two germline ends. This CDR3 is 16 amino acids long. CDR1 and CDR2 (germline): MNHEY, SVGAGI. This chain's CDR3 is CASSYGVGRVNTEAFF. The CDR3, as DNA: TGTGCCAGCAGTTACGGGGTGGGGAGGGTCAACACTGAAGCTTTCTTT.

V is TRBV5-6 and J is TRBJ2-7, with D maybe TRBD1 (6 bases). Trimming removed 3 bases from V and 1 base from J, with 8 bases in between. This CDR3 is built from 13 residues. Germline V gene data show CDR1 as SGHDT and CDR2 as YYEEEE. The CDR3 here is CASSSDRSYEQYF. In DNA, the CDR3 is TGTGCCAGCAGCTCGGACAGATCCTACGAGCAGTACTTC.

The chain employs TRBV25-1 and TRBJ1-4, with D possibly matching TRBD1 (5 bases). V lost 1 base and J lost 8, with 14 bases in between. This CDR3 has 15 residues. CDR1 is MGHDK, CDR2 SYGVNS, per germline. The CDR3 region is CASSESAGGVEKLFF. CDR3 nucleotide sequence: TGTGCCAGCAGTGAATCTGCGGGGGGGGTCGAAAAACTGTTTTTT.

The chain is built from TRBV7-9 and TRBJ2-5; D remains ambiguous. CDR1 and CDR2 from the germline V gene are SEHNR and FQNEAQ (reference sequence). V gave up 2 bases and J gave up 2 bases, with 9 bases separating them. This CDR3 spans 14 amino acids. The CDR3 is CASSLMPIQETQYF. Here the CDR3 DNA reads TGTGCCAGCAGCTTAATGCCGATACAAGAGACCCAGTACTTC. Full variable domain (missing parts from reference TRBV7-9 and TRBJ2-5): DTGVSQNPRHKITKRGQNVTFRCDPISEHNRLYWYRQTLGQGPEFLTYFQNEAQLEKSRLLSDRFSAERPKGSFSTLEIQRTEQGDSAMYLCASSLMPIQETQYFGPGTRLLVL.

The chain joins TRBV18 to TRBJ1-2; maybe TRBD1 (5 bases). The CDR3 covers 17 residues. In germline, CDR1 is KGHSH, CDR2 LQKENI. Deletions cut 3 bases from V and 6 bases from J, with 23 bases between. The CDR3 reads CASSPDRLPLTGDGYTF. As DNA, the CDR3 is TGTGCCAGCTCACCCGACAGACTACCCCTGACGGGGGATGGCTACACCTTC.

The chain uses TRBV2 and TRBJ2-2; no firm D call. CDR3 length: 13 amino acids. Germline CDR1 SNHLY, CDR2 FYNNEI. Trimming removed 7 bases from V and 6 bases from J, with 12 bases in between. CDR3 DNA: TGTGCCAGCACGGGCACCTGGCCCGGGGAGCTGTTTTTT. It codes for CASTGTWPGELFF.

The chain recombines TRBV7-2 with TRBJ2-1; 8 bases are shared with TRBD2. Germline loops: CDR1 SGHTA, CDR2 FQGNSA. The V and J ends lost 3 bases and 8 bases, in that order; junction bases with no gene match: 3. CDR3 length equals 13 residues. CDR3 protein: CASSFGGGYEQFF. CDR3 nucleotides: TGTGCCAGCAGCTTCGGCGGGGGGTATGAGCAGTTCTTC.

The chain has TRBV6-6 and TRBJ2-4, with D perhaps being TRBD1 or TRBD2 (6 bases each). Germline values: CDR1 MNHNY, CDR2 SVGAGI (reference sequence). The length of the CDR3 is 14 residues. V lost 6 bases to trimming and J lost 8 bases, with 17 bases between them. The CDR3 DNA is TGTGCCAGCAGCTCGGGACTCAAGGGGGACATTCAGTACTTC. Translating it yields CASSSGLKGDIQYF.

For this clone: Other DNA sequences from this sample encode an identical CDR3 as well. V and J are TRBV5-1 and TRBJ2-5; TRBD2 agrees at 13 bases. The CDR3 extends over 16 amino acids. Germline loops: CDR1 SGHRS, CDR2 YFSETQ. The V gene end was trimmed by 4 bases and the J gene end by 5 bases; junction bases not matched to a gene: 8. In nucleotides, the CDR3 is TGCGCCAGCAGCCAGAGGACTAGCGGGAGCGGCGAGACCCAGTACTTC. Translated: CASSQRTSGSGETQYF.

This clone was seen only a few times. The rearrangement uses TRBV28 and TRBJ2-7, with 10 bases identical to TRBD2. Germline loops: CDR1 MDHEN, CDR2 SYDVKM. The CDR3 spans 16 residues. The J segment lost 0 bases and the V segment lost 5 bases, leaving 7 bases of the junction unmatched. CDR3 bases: TGTGCCAGCAGTCCCTCGGCTAGCGGGGGCTCCTACGAGCAGTACTTC. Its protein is CASSPSASGGSYEQYF.

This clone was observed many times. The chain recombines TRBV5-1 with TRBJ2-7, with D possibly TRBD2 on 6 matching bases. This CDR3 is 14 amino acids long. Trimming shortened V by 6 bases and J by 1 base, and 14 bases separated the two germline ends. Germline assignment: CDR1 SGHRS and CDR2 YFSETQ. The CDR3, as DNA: TGCGCCAGCACCAATCCCGGGGGATCCTACGAGCAGTACTTC. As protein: CASTNPGGSYEQYF.

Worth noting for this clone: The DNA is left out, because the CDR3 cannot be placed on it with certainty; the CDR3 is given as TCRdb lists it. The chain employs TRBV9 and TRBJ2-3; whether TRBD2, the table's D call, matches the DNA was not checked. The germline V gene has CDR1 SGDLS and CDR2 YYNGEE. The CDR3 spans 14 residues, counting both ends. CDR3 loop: CASSVVGRGAALYF.

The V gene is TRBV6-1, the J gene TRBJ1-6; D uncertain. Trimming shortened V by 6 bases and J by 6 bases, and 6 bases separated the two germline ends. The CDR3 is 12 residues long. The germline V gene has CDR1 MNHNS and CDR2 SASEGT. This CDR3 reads CASSMLNSPLHF. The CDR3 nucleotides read TGTGCCAGCAGCATGCTTAATTCACCCCTCCACTTT.

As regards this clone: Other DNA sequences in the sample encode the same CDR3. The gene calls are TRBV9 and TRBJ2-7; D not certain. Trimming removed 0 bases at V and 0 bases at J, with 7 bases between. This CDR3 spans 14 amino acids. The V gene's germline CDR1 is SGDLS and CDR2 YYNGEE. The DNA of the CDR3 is TGTGCCAGCAGCGTAGGTCCAGCCTCCTACGAGCAGTACTTC. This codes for CASSVGPASYEQYF.

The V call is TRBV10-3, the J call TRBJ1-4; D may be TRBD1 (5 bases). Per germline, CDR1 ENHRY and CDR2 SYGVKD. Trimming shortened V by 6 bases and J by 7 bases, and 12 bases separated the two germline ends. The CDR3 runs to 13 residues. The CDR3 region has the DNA TGTGCCATCAGCACAGGTGGGGGTGAAAAACTGTTTTTT. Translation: CAISTGGGEKLFF.

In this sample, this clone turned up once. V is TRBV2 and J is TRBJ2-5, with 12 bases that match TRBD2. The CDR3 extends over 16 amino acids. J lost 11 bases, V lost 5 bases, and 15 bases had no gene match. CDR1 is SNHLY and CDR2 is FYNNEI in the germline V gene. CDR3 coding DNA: TGTGCCAGCAGTTCTACTCCGGCTAGCGGGAGGGCTGGGCAGTACTTC. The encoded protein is CASSSTPASGRAGQYF.

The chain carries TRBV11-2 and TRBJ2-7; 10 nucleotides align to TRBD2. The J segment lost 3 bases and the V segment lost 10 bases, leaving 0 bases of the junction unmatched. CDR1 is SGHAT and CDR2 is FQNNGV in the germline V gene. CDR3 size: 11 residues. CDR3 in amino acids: CATSGSYEQYF. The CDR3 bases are TGTGCCACTAGCGGGAGCTACGAGCAGTACTTC.

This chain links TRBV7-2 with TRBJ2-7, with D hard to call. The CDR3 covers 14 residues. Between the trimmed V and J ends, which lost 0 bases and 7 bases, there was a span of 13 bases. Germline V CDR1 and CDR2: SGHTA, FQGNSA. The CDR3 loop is CASSLAGWTDEQYF. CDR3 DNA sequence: TGTGCCAGCAGCTTAGCGGGATGGACGGATGAGCAGTACTTC.

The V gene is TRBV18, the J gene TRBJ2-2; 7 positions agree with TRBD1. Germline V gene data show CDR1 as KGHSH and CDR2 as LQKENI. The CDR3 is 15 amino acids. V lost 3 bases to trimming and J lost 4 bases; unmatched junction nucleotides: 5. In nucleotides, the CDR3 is TGTGCCAGCTCACCGACAGGGTCGGGCACCGGGGAGCTGTTTTTT. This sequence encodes CASSPTGSGTGELFF.

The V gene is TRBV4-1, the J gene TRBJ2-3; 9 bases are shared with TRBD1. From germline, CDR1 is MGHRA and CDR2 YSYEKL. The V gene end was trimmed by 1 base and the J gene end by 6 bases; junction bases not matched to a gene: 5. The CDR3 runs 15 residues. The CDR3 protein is CASSQGDRVWDTQYF. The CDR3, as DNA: TGCGCCAGCAGCCAAGGGGACAGGGTTTGGGATACGCAGTATTTT.

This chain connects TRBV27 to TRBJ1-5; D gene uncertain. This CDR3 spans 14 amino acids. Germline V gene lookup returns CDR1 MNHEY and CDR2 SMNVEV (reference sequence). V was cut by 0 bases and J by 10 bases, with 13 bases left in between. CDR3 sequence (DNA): TGTGCCAGCAGTTTATCGGAAGGGTCGAGACCCCAGCATTTT. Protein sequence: CASSLSEGSRPQHF.

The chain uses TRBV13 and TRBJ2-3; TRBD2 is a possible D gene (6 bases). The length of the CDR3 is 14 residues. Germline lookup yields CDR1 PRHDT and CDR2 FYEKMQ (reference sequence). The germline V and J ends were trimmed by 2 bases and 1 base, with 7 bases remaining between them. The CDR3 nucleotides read TGTGCCAGCAGCTTACCGGGAGGCACAGATACGCAGTATTTT. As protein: CASSLPGGTDTQYF. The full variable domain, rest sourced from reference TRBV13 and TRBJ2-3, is AAGVIQSPRHLIKEKRETATLKCYPIPRHDTVYWYQQGPGQDPQFLISFYEKMQSDKGSIPDRFSAQQFSDYHSELNMSSLELGDSALYFCASSLPGGTDTQYFGPGTRLTVL.

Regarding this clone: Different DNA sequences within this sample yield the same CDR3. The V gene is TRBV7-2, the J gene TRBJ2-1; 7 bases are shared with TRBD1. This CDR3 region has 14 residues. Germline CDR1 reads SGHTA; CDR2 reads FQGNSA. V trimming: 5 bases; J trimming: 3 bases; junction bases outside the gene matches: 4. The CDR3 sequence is CASSPGQIYNEQFF. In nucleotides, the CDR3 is TGTGCCAGCAGCCCGGGACAGATCTACAATGAGCAGTTCTTC.

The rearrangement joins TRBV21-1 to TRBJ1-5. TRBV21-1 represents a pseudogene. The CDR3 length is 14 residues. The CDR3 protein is CAGHWEGLNQPQHF. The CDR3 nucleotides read TGTGCCGGACATTGGGAGGGCCTCAATCAGCCCCAGCATTTT.

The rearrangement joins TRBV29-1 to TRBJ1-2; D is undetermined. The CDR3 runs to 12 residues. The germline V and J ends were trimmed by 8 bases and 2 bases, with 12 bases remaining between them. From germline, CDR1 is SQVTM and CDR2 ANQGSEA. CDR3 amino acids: CSSITENYGYTF. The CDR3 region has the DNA TGCAGCTCGATAACAGAAAACTATGGCTACACCTTC.

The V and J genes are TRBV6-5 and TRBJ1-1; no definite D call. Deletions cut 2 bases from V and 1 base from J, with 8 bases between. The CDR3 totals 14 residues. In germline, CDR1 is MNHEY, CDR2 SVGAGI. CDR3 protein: CASSYGKGNTEAFF. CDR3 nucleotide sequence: TGTGCCAGCAGTTACGGGAAGGGGAACACTGAAGCTTTCTTT.

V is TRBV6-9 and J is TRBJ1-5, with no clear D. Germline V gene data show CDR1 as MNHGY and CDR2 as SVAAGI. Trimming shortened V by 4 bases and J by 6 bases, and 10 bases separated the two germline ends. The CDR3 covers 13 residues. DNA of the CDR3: TGTGCCAGCAGTTTAAACAACGTTCAGCCCCAGCATTTT. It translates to CASSLNNVQPQHF.